This T cell receptor (beta chain) was sequenced in a study of T cell responses to AZD1222 COVID-19 vaccine. TCRdb keeps only in-frame clones here, not all; method: immunoSEQ multiplex PCR. The sample carries 65,000 to 80,000 clones, 87% recorded once. Regarding this clone: Its antigen is currently unknown.

General study results and limits: Reportedly, nearly half of unique spike TCRs recognized epitopes outside B.1.351/B.1.1.7 mutations.

The sequences come from peripheral blood, collected on day 0 of AZD1222 vaccination. The TCR sequence derives from an adult in good health.

The CDR3 region is CASSLRGTEKPLLYNEQFF. In DNA, the CDR3 is TGTGCCAGCAGCTTGAGGGGGACAGAAAAACCCCTTCTGTACAATGAGCAGTTCTTC. This chain joins TRBV7-3 and TRBJ2-1; TRBD1 agrees at 7 bases. The V and J ends lost 3 bases and 4 bases, in that order; junction bases with no gene match: 18. There are 19 residues in the CDR3. Per the germline V gene, CDR1 is SGHTA and CDR2 is FQGTGA.